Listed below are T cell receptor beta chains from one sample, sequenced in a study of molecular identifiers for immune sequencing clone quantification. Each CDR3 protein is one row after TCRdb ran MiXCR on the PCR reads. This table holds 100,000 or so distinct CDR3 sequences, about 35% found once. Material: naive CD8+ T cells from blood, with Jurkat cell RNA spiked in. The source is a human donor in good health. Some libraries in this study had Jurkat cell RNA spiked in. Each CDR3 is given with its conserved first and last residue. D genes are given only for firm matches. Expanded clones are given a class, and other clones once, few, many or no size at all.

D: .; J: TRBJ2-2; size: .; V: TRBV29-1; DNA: TGCAGCGTTGTGGCGACCACCGGGGAGCTGGTTTTT; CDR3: CSVVATTGELVF
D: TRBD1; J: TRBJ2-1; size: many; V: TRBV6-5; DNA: TGTGCCAGCACCTATGGGACAGGGGACGGTGAGCAGTTCTTC; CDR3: CASTYGTGDGEQFF
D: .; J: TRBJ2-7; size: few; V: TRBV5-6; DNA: TGTGCCAGCAGCTCCACCGGCCCTTACGAGCAGTACTTC; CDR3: CASSSTGPYEQYF
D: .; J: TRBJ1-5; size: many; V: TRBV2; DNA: TGTGCCAGCAGTGAAATAGGGTCGGATCAGCCCCAGCATTTT; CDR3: CASSEIGSDQPQHF
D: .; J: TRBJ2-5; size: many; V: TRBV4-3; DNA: TGCGCCAGCAGCCAAGGGCCCCAAGAGACCCAGTACTTC; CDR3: CASSQGPQETQYF
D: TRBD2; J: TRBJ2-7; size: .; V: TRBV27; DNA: TGTGCCAGCAGTTACGGTCTAGCGGGATCCGAGCAGTACTTC; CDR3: CASSYGLAGSEQYF
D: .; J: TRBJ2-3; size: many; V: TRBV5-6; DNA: TGTGCCAGCAGCTTGGGGACAGTGGATACGCAGTATTTT; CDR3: CASSLGTVDTQYF
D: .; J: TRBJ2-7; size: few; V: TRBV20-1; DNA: TGCAGTGCTAGGTGGGGCGGAAACGAGCAGTACTTC; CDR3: CSARWGGNEQYF
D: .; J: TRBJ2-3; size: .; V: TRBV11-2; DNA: TGTGCCAGCAGCTTAGGCAGTGTGAGCACAGATACGCAGTATTTT; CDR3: CASSLGSVSTDTQYF
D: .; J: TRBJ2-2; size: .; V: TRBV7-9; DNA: TGTGCCAGCAGCCTCCCCTACACCGGGGAGCTGATTTTT; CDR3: CASSLPYTGELIF
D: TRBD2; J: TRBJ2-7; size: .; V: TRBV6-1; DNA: TGTGCCAGCAGTGAAATTACTAGCGGCCCCTACGAGCAGTACTTC; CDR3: CASSEITSGPYEQYF
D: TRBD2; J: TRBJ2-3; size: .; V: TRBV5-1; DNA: TGCGCCAGCAGCCCGGAGGGACTAATGGGGACAGATACGCAGTATTTT; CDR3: CASSPEGLMGTDTQYF
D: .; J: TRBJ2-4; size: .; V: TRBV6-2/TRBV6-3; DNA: TGTGCCAGCAGTTCGGGACTTCCGCTAGCCAAAAACATTCAGTACTTC; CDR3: CASSSGLPLAKNIQYF
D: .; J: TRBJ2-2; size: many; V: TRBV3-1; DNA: TGTGCCAGCAGTCAGGGAACCGGGGAGCTGTTTTTT; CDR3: CASSQGTGELFF
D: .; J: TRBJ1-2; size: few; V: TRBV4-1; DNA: TGCGCCAGCGGTCCTAACAGCTATGGCTACACCTTC; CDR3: CASGPNSYGYTF
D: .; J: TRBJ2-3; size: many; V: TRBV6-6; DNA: TGTGCCAGCAGTTACGGCCGGAGCACAGATACGCAGTATTTT; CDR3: CASSYGRSTDTQYF
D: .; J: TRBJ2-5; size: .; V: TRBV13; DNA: TGTGCCAGCAGCTTTAGCGCCCAAGAGACCCAGTACTTC; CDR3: CASSFSAQETQYF
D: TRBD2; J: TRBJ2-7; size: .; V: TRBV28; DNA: TGTGCCAGCAGTTCCTTAACTAGCGGGGAAACCTACGAGCAGTACTTC; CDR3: CASSSLTSGETYEQYF
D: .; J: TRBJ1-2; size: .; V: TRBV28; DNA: TGTGCCAGCAGATTGGCGGGGCGATCCTATGGCTACACCTTC; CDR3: CASRLAGRSYGYTF
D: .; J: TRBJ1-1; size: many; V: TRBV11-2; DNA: TGTGCCAGCAGGGGAAACACTGAAGCTTTCTTT; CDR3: CASRGNTEAFF
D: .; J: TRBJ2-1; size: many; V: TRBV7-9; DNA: TGTGCCAGCAGCCCAAGACTCGCTCTGGGGGATGAGCAGTTCTTC; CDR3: CASSPRLALGDEQFF
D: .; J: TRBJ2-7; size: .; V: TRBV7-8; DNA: TGTGCCAGCAGCCCGCACAGGCCCCCAGGCTACGAGCAGTACTTC; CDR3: CASSPHRPPGYEQYF